Shown below are 28 T cell receptor beta chains from a single sample sequenced in a study of cytomegalovirus exposure and HLA in healthy donors. Vbeta (60) and Jbeta (13) primers were used in the PCR. The table came from immunoSEQ multiplex PCR; TCRdb's copy has only in-frame clones and leaves some out. This sample has around 210,000 clones, with around 80% found just once. The sample taken for sequencing was PBMCs. The receptors originated from a man aged 50 or older in good health and CMV-seronegative.

The chain recombines TRBV5-1 with TRBJ2-2, with 10 bases aligning to TRBD2. Germline values: CDR1 SGHRS, CDR2 YFSETQ. Trimming at V came to 3 bases and at J to 2 bases, leaving 4 bases not matched to a gene. The CDR3 runs to 16 residues. The CDR3: CASSSTSGVNTGELFF. CDR3 coding DNA: TGCGCCAGCAGCTCCACTAGCGGGGTTAACACCGGGGAGCTGTTTTTT.

The chain recombines TRBV27 with TRBJ2-1; TRBD2 matches at 7 bases. This CDR3 spans 15 amino acids. With V trimmed by 5 bases and J by 6 bases, 10 bases remained unmatched. Germline CDR1 MNHEY, CDR2 SMNVEV (reference sequence). CDR3 sequence (DNA): TGTGCCAGCAGTAGGGTGGCGGGAGTTGGCAATGAGCAGTTCTTC. Amino acid sequence: CASSRVAGVGNEQFF.

The J gene is TRBJ1-1, the V gene TRBV14, with unresolved D. Between the trimmed V and J ends, which lost 3 bases and 4 bases, there was a span of 12 bases. The CDR3 sequence is 14 residues long. The V gene's germline CDR1 is SGHDN and CDR2 FVKESK. The DNA for the CDR3 is TGTGCCAGCAGCCAGCTAATGGAGGGCACTGAAGCTTTCTTT. Translation gives CASSQLMEGTEAFF.

This chain connects TRBV2 to TRBJ1-1; 8 bases match TRBD1. V shed 6 bases, J shed 8 bases, and the junction held 5 bases outside the gene matches. Germline V lookup: CDR1 SNHLY, CDR2 FYNNEI. The CDR3 spans 12 residues. CDR3 DNA: TGTGCCAGCAGACCCGACAGGGGCGAAGCTTTCTTT. It codes for CASRPDRGEAFF.

Concerning this clone itself: The sample holds other DNA sequences that translate to the same CDR3. The CDR3 bases are TGTGCCAGCTCACCGGGACAGGGGAATGAAAAACTGTTTTTT. This codes for CASSPGQGNEKLFF. The chain links TRBV18 to TRBJ1-4; TRBD1 aligns across 10 bases. There are 14 residues in the CDR3. Germline CDR1 is KGHSH and CDR2 is LQKENI. The V segment lost 3 bases and the J segment 5 bases; nucleotides outside the gene matches: 0.

The V and J genes are TRBV25-1 and TRBJ1-2, with a weak D call TRBD1 (5 bases). Trimming stripped 9 bases from V and 4 bases from J, with 9 bases between. Germline V gives CDR1 MGHDK, CDR2 SYGVNS. This CDR3 contains 11 residues. CDR3 protein: CASTDSYGYTF. The CDR3 DNA reads TGTGCCAGTACAGACAGCTATGGCTACACCTTC.

The chain employs TRBV11-2 and TRBJ2-7, with unresolved D. The CDR3 has 15 amino acids. V lost 4 bases to trimming and J lost 0 bases, with 13 bases between them. In germline, CDR1 is SGHAT, CDR2 FQNNGV. CDR3 residues: CASSSSRVSSYEQYF. CDR3 coding DNA: TGTGCCAGCAGCTCCTCTCGTGTTTCCTCCTACGAGCAGTACTTC.

The chain is built from TRBV5-1 and TRBJ1-1; D is unresolved. This CDR3 has 12 amino acids. The V end was cut by 2 bases, the J end by 3 bases, with 5 bases between. Germline CDR1 SGHRS, CDR2 YFSETQ. The CDR3 loop reads CASSFSDTEAFF. DNA of the CDR3: TGCGCCAGCAGCTTTTCGGACACTGAAGCTTTCTTT.

This clone has just a few counts. The rearrangement joins TRBV6-1 to TRBJ2-6, with TRBD1 identical over 7 bases. CDR1 and CDR2 from the germline V gene are MNHNS and SASEGT. Trimming cost V 0 bases and J 0 bases; bases outside gene matches: 8. CDR3 size: 19 residues. CDR3 coding DNA: TGTGCCAGCAGTGAAGCACCGACAGGGACCCTCTCTGGGGCCAACGTCCTGACTTTC. It translates to CASSEAPTGTLSGANVLTF.

The table lists this clone with a count of one. The rearrangement links TRBV28 to TRBJ1-5; D remains ambiguous. Trimming removed 5 bases from V and 7 bases from J, with 9 bases in between. The CDR3 has 12 amino acids. The V gene's germline CDR1 is MDHEN and CDR2 SYDVKM. The CDR3 region is CASSPSEQPQHF. The CDR3 region has the DNA TGTGCCAGCAGTCCCTCAGAACAGCCCCAGCATTTT. The full variable domain, completed using reference TRBV28 and TRBJ1-5, is DVKVTQSSRYLVKRTGEKVFLECVQDMDHENMFWYRQDPGLGLRLIYFSYDVKMKEKGDIPEGYSVSREKKERFSLILESASTNQTSMYLCASSPSEQPQHFGDGTRLSIL.

V and J are TRBV10-3 and TRBJ2-7, with D perhaps TRBD2 (6 bases). In germline, CDR1 is ENHRY, CDR2 SYGVKD. This CDR3 spans 12 amino acids. Trimming left V 10 bases short and J 3 bases short, with 13 bases between. The chain's CDR3 is CATASVGYEQYF. In nucleotides, the CDR3 is TGTGCCACAGCTAGCGTGGGCTACGAGCAGTACTTC.

The rearrangement links TRBV28 to TRBJ2-5; 9 bases agree with TRBD1. V shed 4 bases, J shed 5 bases, and the junction held 14 bases outside the gene matches. From germline, CDR1 is MDHEN and CDR2 SYDVKM. This CDR3 has 17 amino acids. CDR3 DNA: TGTGCCAGCAGTTATGCCCGGGACAGGGTACCAGGGGAGACCCAGTACTTC. It codes for CASSYARDRVPGETQYF.

This chain connects TRBV5-3 to TRBJ1-3; 7 bases match TRBD1. TRBV5-3 is treated as an ORF (open reading frame) with a function not yet certain. J lost 0 bases, V lost 0 bases, and 9 bases had no gene match. This CDR3 contains 18 residues. CDR3 sequence reads: CARSLALTGESSGNTIYF. For the CDR3, the DNA is TGTGCCAGAAGCTTGGCCCTAACAGGGGAAAGCTCTGGAAACACCATATATTTT.

V is TRBV5-5 and J is TRBJ2-7; 9 positions match TRBD1. V was pared by 2 bases and J by 3 bases, with 3 bases of the junction left unmatched. CDR1 SGHKS and CDR2 YYEKEE come from the germline V gene (reference sequence). This CDR3 contains 14 residues. This chain's CDR3 is CASSFRDRDYEQYF. As DNA, the CDR3 is TGTGCCAGCAGCTTCCGGGACAGGGACTACGAGCAGTACTTC.

The CDR3 DNA follows: TGTGCCAGCTCCCTAGGAGGAGCGGGAGCCTACAATGAGCAGTTCTTC. This codes for CASSLGGAGAYNEQFF. This chain joins TRBV18 and TRBJ2-1, with 8 bases lining up with TRBD2. V dropped 6 bases and J dropped 2; count of bases not matched to a gene: 9. The CDR3 totals 16 residues. CDR1 and CDR2 (germline): KGHSH, LQKENI.

In its sample, this clone was seen a few times. The chain uses TRBV5-1 and TRBJ2-7, with TRBD2 as a possible D gene (6 bases). Germline values: CDR1 SGHRS, CDR2 YFSETQ. With 4 bases removed from V and 4 bases from J, the gap between germline ends came to 18 bases. This CDR3 region has 15 residues. CDR3 amino acids: CASSRLAENAYEQYF. The CDR3, as DNA: TGCGCCAGCAGCCGATTAGCGGAAAACGCTTACGAGCAGTACTTC.

V gene TRBV29-1 combines with J gene TRBJ2-7, with a possible D match to TRBD1 (6 bases). V shed 4 bases and J shed 6 bases, with 25 bases lying between them. Per germline, CDR1 SQVTM and CDR2 ANQGSEA. The CDR3 totals 16 residues. The CDR3 here is CSVVARGSKGPSEQYF. In nucleotides, the CDR3 is TGCAGCGTTGTCGCAAGGGGGTCTAAGGGGCCGAGCGAGCAGTACTTC.

CDR3 nucleotide sequence: TGTGCCTGGAGCCGAGCGGGAGGCTCCGAGCAGTACTTC. It encodes CAWSRAGGSEQYF. The rearrangement links TRBV30 to TRBJ2-7; 9 nucleotides line up with TRBD2. With V trimmed by 3 bases and J by 6 bases, 6 bases remained unmatched. Germline CDR1 GTSNPN, CDR2 SVGIG (reference sequence). The CDR3 runs to 13 residues. Using reference TRBV30 and TRBJ2-7 for the parts outside the CDR3, the full variable domain is SQTIHQWPATLVQPVGSPLSLECTVEGTSNPNLYWYRQAAGRGLQLLFYSVGIGQISSEVPQNLSASRPQDRQFILSSKKLLLSDSGFYLCAWSRAGGSEQYFGPGTRLTVT.

The chain is built from TRBV5-1 and TRBJ1-1, with 9 bases that match TRBD1. The germline V gene has CDR1 SGHRS and CDR2 YFSETQ. The CDR3 is 13 amino acids. V lost 7 bases, J lost 6 bases, and 7 bases stayed unmatched. CDR3 nucleotides: TGCGCCAGCGGGACAGGGTCGACATCTGAAGCTTTCTTT. It translates to CASGTGSTSEAFF.

J is TRBJ2-7 and V is TRBV9, with TRBD1 identical over 8 bases. This CDR3 has 15 residues. The germline V gene has CDR1 SGDLS and CDR2 YYNGEE. J was trimmed by 2 bases and V by 1 base; bases with no gene match: 5. CDR3 residues: CASSVHRGITYEQYF. In DNA, the CDR3 is TGTGCCAGCAGCGTACACAGGGGGATCACCTACGAGCAGTACTTC.

V gene TRBV11-2 combines with J gene TRBJ1-1; D may be TRBD1 (6 bases). V lost 1 base and J 1 base, leaving 13 bases between the germline ends. This CDR3 is built from 16 residues. The V gene's germline CDR1 is SGHAT and CDR2 FQNNGV. CDR3 residues: CASSLAWGGQNTEAFF. Here the CDR3 DNA reads TGTGCCAGCAGCTTAGCTTGGGGGGGACAGAACACTGAAGCTTTCTTT.

This rearrangement joins TRBV2 to TRBJ2-1, with D unclear. The CDR3 is made up of 11 amino acids. The germline V gene encodes CDR1 SNHLY and CDR2 FYNNEI. V was pared by 8 bases and J by 7 bases, with 9 bases between. CDR3 in amino acids: CASGRSNEQFF. The CDR3 region has the DNA TGTGCCAGCGGCAGATCAAATGAGCAGTTCTTC. The full variable domain, completed using reference TRBV2 and TRBJ2-1, is EPEVTQTPSHQVTQMGQEVILRCVPISNHLYFYWYRQILGQKVEFLVSFYNNEISEKSEIFDDQFSVERPDGSNFTLKIRSTKLEDSAMYFCASGRSNEQFFGPGTRLTVL.

The chain uses TRBV9 and TRBJ2-5; D is unresolved. Per germline, CDR1 SGDLS and CDR2 YYNGEE. V gave up 0 bases and J gave up 5 bases, with 11 bases separating them. This CDR3 spans 14 amino acids. CDR3 sequence (DNA): TGTGCCAGCAGCGTAGTTCCGGGTATTGAGACCCAGTACTTC. It is translated as CASSVVPGIETQYF.

This clone was seen only a few times. The gene calls are TRBV15 and TRBJ1-5; 8 nucleotides line up with TRBD1. The V and J ends lost 2 bases and 5 bases, in that order; junction bases with no gene match: 8. This CDR3 has 16 amino acids. From germline, CDR1 is LNHNV and CDR2 YYDKDF (reference sequence). CDR3 sequence reads: CATSRSTWTGYQPQHF. CDR3 nucleotide sequence: TGTGCCACCAGCAGATCAACCTGGACAGGGTATCAGCCCCAGCATTTT. Complete variable domain (other parts from reference TRBV15 and TRBJ1-5): DAMVIQNPRYQVTQFGKPVTLSCSQTLNHNVMYWYQQKSSQAPKLLFHYYDKDFNNEADTPDNFQSRRPNTSFCFLDIRSPGLGDTAMYLCATSRSTWTGYQPQHFGDGTRLSIL.

The chain employs TRBV19 and TRBJ2-7; 10 nucleotides align to TRBD1. The J segment lost 2 bases and the V segment lost 5 bases, leaving 3 bases of the junction unmatched. Germline lookup yields CDR1 LNHDA and CDR2 SQIVND (reference sequence). The CDR3 extends over 14 amino acids. CDR3 DNA: TGTGCCAGTAGTCACGGGACAGGGGCCTACGAGCAGTACTTC. Translating it yields CASSHGTGAYEQYF.

CDR3 protein: CASSFAAGGPREQYF. The CDR3 coding sequence is TGTGCCAGCAGCTTCGCGGCGGGAGGGCCGCGGGAGCAGTACTTC. The rearrangement joins TRBV11-2 to TRBJ2-7, with TRBD2 identical over 9 bases. J was trimmed by 7 bases and V by 3 bases; bases with no gene match: 10. The CDR3 totals 15 residues. Germline assignment: CDR1 SGHAT and CDR2 FQNNGV. The full variable domain, in which reference TRBV11-2 and TRBJ2-7 provide the parts outside the CDR3, is EAGVAQSPRYKIIEKRQSVAFWCNPISGHATLYWYQQILGQGPKLLIQFQNNGVVDDSQLPKDRFSAERLKGVDSTLKIQPAKLEDSAVYLCASSFAAGGPREQYFGPGTRLTVT.

DNA of the CDR3: TGTGCCAGCAGCCAAGAACTAGCCGCCTACGAGCAGTACTTC. It codes for CASSQELAAYEQYF. This rearrangement joins TRBV4-2 to TRBJ2-7; the D gene is possibly TRBD2 (6 bases). Looked up from germline, CDR1 is LGHNA and CDR2 is YNFKEQ. V was pared by 0 bases and J by 2 bases, with 8 bases between. The CDR3 loop spans 14 amino acids.

V is TRBV4-2 and J is TRBJ2-3; 11 nucleotides agree with TRBD1. V was clipped by 2 bases and J by 6 bases; unmatched bases: 7. The germline gives CDR1 LGHNA, CDR2 YNFKEQ. CDR3 length: 16 residues. CDR3 in DNA: TGTGCCAGCAGCCAAAGGACAGGGGGCAAGGGGGATACGCAGTATTTT. Its translation: CASSQRTGGKGDTQYF.